This T cell receptor beta chain emerged from a study of blood T cell repertoires in COVID-19. Study in general: From T cells, B-cell-depleted T cells, or PBMCs came the material, which was cDNA or gDNA.

The CDR3 extends over 12 amino acids. Germline V gene lookup returns CDR1 MDHEN and CDR2 SYDVKM. V was clipped by 6 bases and J by 6 bases, with 8 bases between them. Here immunoSEQ multiplex PCR was the method, and the copy in TCRdb shows in-frame clones only, minus some. Of about 220,000 clones listed, more than 75% were seen once; the top ten hold roughly 5.1%. The clonotype comes from a woman between 65 and 79 years old with COVID-19, enrolled during active disease. What was sequenced was peripheral blood. This chain uses TRBV28 with TRBJ1-4, with a possible D match to TRBD1 (5 bases). The chain's CDR3 is CASSGGDEKLFF. CDR3 nucleotide sequence: TGTGCCAGCAGCGGGGGTGATGAAAAACTGTTTTTT.